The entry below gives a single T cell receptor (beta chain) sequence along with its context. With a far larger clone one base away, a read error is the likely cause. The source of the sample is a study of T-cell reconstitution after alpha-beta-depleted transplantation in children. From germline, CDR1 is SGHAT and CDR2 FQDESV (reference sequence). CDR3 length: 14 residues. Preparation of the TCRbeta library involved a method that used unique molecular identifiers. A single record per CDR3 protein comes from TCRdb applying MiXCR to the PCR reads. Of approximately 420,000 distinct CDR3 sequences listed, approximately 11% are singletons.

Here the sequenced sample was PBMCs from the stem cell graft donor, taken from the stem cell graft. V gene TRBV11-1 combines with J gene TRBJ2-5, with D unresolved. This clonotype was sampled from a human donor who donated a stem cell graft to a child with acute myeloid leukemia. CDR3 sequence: CASSLGTTQEAQYF. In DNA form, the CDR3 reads TGTGCCAGCAGCTTAGGGACCACTCAAGAGGCCCAGTACTTC. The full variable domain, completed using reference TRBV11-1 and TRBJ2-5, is EAEVAQSPRYKITEKSQAVAFWCDPISGHATLYWYRQILGQGPELLVQFQDESVVDDSQLPKDRFSAERLKGVDSTLKIQPAELGDSAMYLCASSLGTTQEAQYFGPGTRLLVL.